Each of the 19 T cell receptor beta chains below was sequenced from the same sample in a study of cytomegalovirus exposure and HLA in healthy donors. Researchers ran the PCR with 60 Vbeta and 13 Jbeta primers. TCRdb's table, derived via immunoSEQ multiplex PCR, lists solely in-frame clones and lacks some. The sample records about 160,000 clones, roughly 81% being singletons. Source material: PBMCs. These receptors were taken from a woman aged 45 to 65 in good health and CMV-seronegative.

The rearrangement uses TRBV30 and TRBJ1-4; 9 nucleotides align to TRBD1. This CDR3 contains 15 residues. J was trimmed by 7 bases and V by 0 bases; bases with no gene match: 6. CDR1 and CDR2 from the germline V gene are GTSNPN and SVGIG (reference sequence). CDR3 sequence: CAWSVPGTGFEKLFF. The CDR3 bases are TGTGCCTGGAGTGTACCAGGGACAGGGTTTGAAAAACTGTTTTTT.

This clone appeared a few times. The chain couples TRBV4-2 to TRBJ1-2; 10 positions match TRBD1. There are 16 residues in the CDR3. Germline V lookup: CDR1 LGHNA, CDR2 YNFKEQ. Germline trimming cut 0 bases from V and 3 bases from J; bases unmatched to any gene: 4. The CDR3 nucleotides are TGTGCCAGCAGCCAAGATAGACAGGGGGCGGACTATGGCTACACCTTC. This gives the protein CASSQDRQGADYGYTF.

This clone was seen a few times. V usage is TRBV4-2 and J usage is TRBJ2-3; weak D call: TRBD1 (5 bases). V gave up 0 bases and J gave up 1 base, with 8 bases separating them. The CDR3 runs 15 residues. CDR1 and CDR2 (germline): LGHNA, YNFKEQ. The CDR3 DNA is TGTGCCAGCAGCCAAGAAGGACAAGGCACAGATACGCAGTATTTT. It translates to CASSQEGQGTDTQYF.

The chain is built from TRBV25-1 and TRBJ2-5, with D possibly TRBD1 on 5 matching bases. The CDR3 loop spans 13 amino acids. V was cut by 2 bases and J by 2 bases, with 6 bases left in between. Germline lookup yields CDR1 MGHDK and CDR2 SYGVNS. The CDR3: CASSEAGQETQYF. The CDR3 DNA reads TGTGCCAGCAGTGAAGCAGGGCAAGAGACCCAGTACTTC. Full variable domain (remainder filled in from reference TRBV25-1 and TRBJ2-5): EADIYQTPRYLVIGTGKKITLECSQTMGHDKMYWYQQDPGMELHLIHYSYGVNSTEKGDLSSESTVSRIRTEHFPLTLESARPSHTSQYLCASSEAGQETQYFGPGTRLLVL.

A few counts support this clone. The chain is built from TRBV5-6 and TRBJ1-1, with D unclear. V was clipped by 4 bases and J by 1 base, with 11 bases between them. The V gene's germline CDR1 is SGHDT and CDR2 YYEEEE. The CDR3 loop spans 14 amino acids. CDR3 residues: CASSLEGGNTEAFF. DNA of the CDR3: TGTGCCAGCAGCCTGGAGGGAGGGAACACTGAAGCTTTCTTT.

A single count supports this clone. The rearrangement links TRBV5-1 to TRBJ2-7; a weak D match, TRBD2 (5 bases). The length of the CDR3 is 15 residues. V dropped 4 bases and J dropped 3 bases, with 17 bases sitting between them. In germline, CDR1 is SGHRS, CDR2 YFSETQ. CDR3 sequence reads: CASSDVRTPNYEQYF. Here the CDR3 DNA reads TGCGCCAGCAGCGACGTCAGGACTCCTAACTACGAGCAGTACTTC.

The chain is built from TRBV9 and TRBJ1-1; perhaps TRBD1 as D (6 bases). With 3 bases removed from V and 3 bases from J, the gap between germline ends came to 9 bases. This CDR3 is 13 amino acids long. Germline CDR1 and CDR2: SGDLS and YYNGEE. The CDR3 is CASSEDSYTEAFF. The DNA of the CDR3 is TGTGCCAGCAGCGAGGACAGTTACACTGAAGCTTTCTTT.

The V call is TRBV29-1, the J call TRBJ1-2; no definite D call. V was trimmed by 2 bases and J by 8 bases, leaving 15 bases between them. Germline V gene data show CDR1 as SQVTM and CDR2 as ANQGSEA. This CDR3 has 13 amino acids. The CDR3 is CSVESWEGKGYTF. The CDR3 coding sequence is TGCAGCGTTGAAAGTTGGGAGGGAAAAGGCTACACCTTC.

V and J are TRBV5-1 and TRBJ2-1, with D perhaps TRBD2 (6 bases). The CDR3 loop spans 15 amino acids. V gave up 3 bases and J gave up 1 base, with 11 bases separating them. The germline CDR1 and CDR2 sequences are SGHRS and YFSETQ. Here the CDR3 DNA reads TGCGCCAGCAGCTGGGGGGTAGGGTCCTACAATGAGCAGTTCTTC. This encodes CASSWGVGSYNEQFF. The variable domain in full, completed from reference TRBV5-1 and TRBJ2-1, reads KAGVTQTPRYLIKTRGQQVTLSCSPISGHRSVSWYQQTPGQGLQFLFEYFSETQRNKGNFPGRFSGRQFSNSRSEMNVSTLELGDSALYLCASSWGVGSYNEQFFGPGTRLTVL.

The chain is built from TRBV29-1 and TRBJ2-7, with a weak D call TRBD2 (5 bases). Looked up from germline, CDR1 is SQVTM and CDR2 is ANQGSEA. The length of the CDR3 is 11 residues. The CDR3 sequence: CSVDGAYEQYF. CDR3 coding DNA: TGCAGTGTGGACGGGGCCTACGAGCAGTACTTC.

The genes are TRBV7-7 and TRBJ2-1; D is unresolved. Deletions cut 1 base from V and 8 bases from J, with 9 bases between. Germline-derived CDR1 and CDR2 are SSHAT and FNYEAQ (reference sequence). CDR3 length: 13 residues. The CDR3 DNA follows: TGTGCCAGCAGCTTAGATCAAGGAGATGAGCAGTTCTTC. Encoded protein: CASSLDQGDEQFF. The whole variable domain, filled in from reference TRBV7-7 and TRBJ2-1, reads GAGVSQSPRYKVTKRGQDVTLRCDPISSHATLYWYQQALGQGPEFLTYFNYEAQPDKSGLPSDRFSAERPEGSISTLTIQRTEQRDSAMYRCASSLDQGDEQFFGPGTRLTVL.

The gene calls are TRBV5-4 and TRBJ2-5; possible D gene TRBD2, 6 bases. The CDR3 sequence is 16 residues long. Trimming pared 2 bases from V and 3 bases from J, leaving 17 bases between. Per germline, CDR1 SGHNT and CDR2 YYREEE (reference sequence). The DNA for the CDR3 is TGTGCCAGCAGCTTAGCGGGCCTGATACCCAAAGAGACCCAGTACTTC. It is translated as CASSLAGLIPKETQYF.

The genes are TRBV11-3 and TRBJ2-7; D perhaps matches TRBD1 (6 bases). CDR1 SGHNT and CDR2 YENEEA come from the germline V gene. The ends were cut back, 0 bases at V and 2 bases at J, with 14 bases in the middle. This CDR3 region has 16 residues. The CDR3 sequence: CASSLERPGDTYEQYF. CDR3 bases: TGTGCCAGCAGCTTAGAGCGCCCCGGGGACACCTACGAGCAGTACTTC.

This clone has a single count. This rearrangement joins TRBV6-6 to TRBJ1-5; no reliable D call. The germline V gene encodes CDR1 MNHNY and CDR2 SVGAGI (reference sequence). CDR3 length: 13 amino acids. V was shortened by 5 bases and J by 5 bases, with 10 bases between the two germline ends. This chain's CDR3 is CASSQYPDQPQHF. In DNA form, the CDR3 reads TGTGCCAGCAGTCAATACCCAGATCAGCCCCAGCATTTT.

This clone was seen a single time. The J gene is TRBJ2-6, the V gene TRBV11-2; 9 positions match TRBD1. CDR3 length: 18 residues. V shed 5 bases and J 1 base; nucleotides not matched to a gene: 9. Germline V lookup: CDR1 SGHAT, CDR2 FQNNGV. CDR3 bases: TGTGCCAGCAGCAGACAGTGGACAGGGGAATCTGGGGCCAACGTCCTGACTTTC. Its translation is CASSRQWTGESGANVLTF.

The table lists this clone with a few counts. The V gene is TRBV28, the J gene TRBJ1-6; D gene ambiguous. Germline V CDR1 and CDR2: MDHEN, SYDVKM. Trimming cost V 4 bases and J 15 bases, with 10 bases left between them. This CDR3 comprises 11 residues. The CDR3 sequence is CASSSGSLLHF. CDR3 coding DNA: TGTGCCAGCAGTTCCGGGAGTCTCCTCCACTTT.

This chain uses TRBV7-3 with TRBJ2-1; the match to TRBD2 covers 12 bases. The V gene end was trimmed by 5 bases and the J gene end by 5 bases; junction bases not matched to a gene: 16. CDR3 length equals 19 residues. The germline CDR1 and CDR2 sequences are SGHTA and FQGTGA. This CDR3 is CASSPDATSGGRRDNEQFF. CDR3 bases: TGTGCCAGCAGCCCCGACGCGACTAGCGGGGGCCGTAGAGACAATGAGCAGTTCTTC.

CDR3 coding DNA: TGTGCCAGCAGCTCCCGGGGGGGCGGACTAGGGAGCACAGATACGCAGTATTTT. It specifies CASSSRGGGLGSTDTQYF. V is TRBV7-2 and J is TRBJ2-3; 8 nucleotides line up with TRBD2. Germline CDR1 SGHTA, CDR2 FQGNSA. The V segment lost 4 bases and the J segment 0 bases; nucleotides outside the gene matches: 12. The CDR3 runs 18 residues. The full variable domain, its missing parts supplied by reference TRBV7-2 and TRBJ2-3, is GAGVSQSPSNKVTEKGKDVELRCDPISGHTALYWYRQSLGQGLEFLIYFQGNSAPDKSGLPSDRFSAERTGGSVSTLTIQRTQQEDSAVYLCASSSRGGGLGSTDTQYFGPGTRLTVL.

The chain couples TRBV5-4 to TRBJ2-4; possible D gene TRBD1, 5 bases. The CDR3 spans 12 residues. Trimming stripped 4 bases from V and 11 bases from J, with 13 bases between. The V gene's germline CDR1 is SGHNT and CDR2 YYREEE (reference sequence). In nucleotides, the CDR3 is TGTGCCAGCAGCCTCGACAGTTACCTTCAGTACTTC. It yields the protein CASSLDSYLQYF.